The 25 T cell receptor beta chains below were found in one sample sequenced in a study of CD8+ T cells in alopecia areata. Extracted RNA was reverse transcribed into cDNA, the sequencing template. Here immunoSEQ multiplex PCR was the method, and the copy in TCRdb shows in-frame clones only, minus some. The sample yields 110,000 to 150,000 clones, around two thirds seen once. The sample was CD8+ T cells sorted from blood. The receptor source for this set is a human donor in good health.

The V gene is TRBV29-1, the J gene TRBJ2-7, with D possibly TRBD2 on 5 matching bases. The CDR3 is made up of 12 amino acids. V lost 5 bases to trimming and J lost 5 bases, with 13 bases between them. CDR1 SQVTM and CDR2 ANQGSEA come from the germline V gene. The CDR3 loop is CSVLPSGNEQYF. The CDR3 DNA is TGCAGCGTTCTCCCGTCGGGGAACGAGCAGTACTTC.

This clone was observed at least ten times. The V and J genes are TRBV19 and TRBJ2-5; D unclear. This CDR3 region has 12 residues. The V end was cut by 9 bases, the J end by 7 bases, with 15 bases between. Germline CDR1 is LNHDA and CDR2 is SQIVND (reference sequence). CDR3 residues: CASRKGIGTQYF. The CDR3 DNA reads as TGTGCCAGCCGGAAGGGTATCGGGACCCAGTACTTC. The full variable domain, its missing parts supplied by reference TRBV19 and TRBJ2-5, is DGGITQSPKYLFRKEGQNVTLSCEQNLNHDAMYWYRQDPGQGLRLIYYSQIVNDFQKGDIAEGYSVSREKKESFPLTVTSAQKNPTAFYLCASRKGIGTQYFGPGTRLLVL.

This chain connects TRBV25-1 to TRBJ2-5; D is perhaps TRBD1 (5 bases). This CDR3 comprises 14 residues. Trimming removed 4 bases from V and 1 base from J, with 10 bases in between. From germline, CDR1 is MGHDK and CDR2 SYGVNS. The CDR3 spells CASSGGQAQETQYF. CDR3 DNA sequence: TGTGCCAGCAGTGGCGGACAAGCCCAAGAGACCCAGTACTTC.

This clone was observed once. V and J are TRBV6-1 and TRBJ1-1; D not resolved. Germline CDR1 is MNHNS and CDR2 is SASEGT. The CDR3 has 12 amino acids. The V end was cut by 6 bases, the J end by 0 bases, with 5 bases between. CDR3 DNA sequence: TGTGCCAGCAGGGAGCTGAACACTGAAGCTTTCTTT. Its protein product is CASRELNTEAFF.

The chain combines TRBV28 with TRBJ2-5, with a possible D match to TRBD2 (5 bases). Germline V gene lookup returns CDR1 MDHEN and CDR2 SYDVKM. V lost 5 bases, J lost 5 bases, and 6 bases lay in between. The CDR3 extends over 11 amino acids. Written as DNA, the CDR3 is TGTGCCAGCAGTCGCGGGGAGACCCAGTACTTC. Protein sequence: CASSRGETQYF.

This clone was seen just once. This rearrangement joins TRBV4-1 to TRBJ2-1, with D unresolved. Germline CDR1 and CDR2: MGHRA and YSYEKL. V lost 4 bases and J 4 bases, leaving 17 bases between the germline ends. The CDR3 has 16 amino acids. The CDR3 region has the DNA TGCGCCAGCAGCCCGCGACGAGCGATCTTTTACAATGAGCAGTTCTTC. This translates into CASSPRRAIFYNEQFF.

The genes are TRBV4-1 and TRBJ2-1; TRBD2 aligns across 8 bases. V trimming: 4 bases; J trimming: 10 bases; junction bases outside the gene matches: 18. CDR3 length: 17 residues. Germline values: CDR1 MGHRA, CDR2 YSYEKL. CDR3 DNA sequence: TGCGCCAGCAGCCCAGACCTCGTTGCGGGAGGAAAGAGGGAGCAGTTCTTC. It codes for CASSPDLVAGGKREQFF.

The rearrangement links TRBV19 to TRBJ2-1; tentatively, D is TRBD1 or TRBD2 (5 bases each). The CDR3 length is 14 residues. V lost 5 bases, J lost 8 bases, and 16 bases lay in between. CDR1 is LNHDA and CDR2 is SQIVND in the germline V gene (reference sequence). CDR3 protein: CASSGTPGSHEQFF. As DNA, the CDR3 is TGTGCCAGTAGTGGGACGCCCGGTTCCCATGAGCAGTTCTTC.

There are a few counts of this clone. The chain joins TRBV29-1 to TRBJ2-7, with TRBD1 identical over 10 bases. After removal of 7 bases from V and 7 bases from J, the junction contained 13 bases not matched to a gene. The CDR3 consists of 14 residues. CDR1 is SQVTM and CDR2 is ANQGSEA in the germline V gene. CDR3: CSALTGTGVREQYF. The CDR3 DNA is TGCAGCGCCCTAACCGGGACAGGGGTTCGGGAGCAGTACTTC.

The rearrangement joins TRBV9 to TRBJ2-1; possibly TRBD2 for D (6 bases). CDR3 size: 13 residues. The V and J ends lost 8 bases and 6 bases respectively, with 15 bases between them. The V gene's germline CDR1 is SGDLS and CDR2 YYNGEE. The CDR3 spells CASSTSMGNEQFF. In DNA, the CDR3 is TGTGCCAGTTCGACTAGTATGGGCAATGAGCAGTTCTTC.

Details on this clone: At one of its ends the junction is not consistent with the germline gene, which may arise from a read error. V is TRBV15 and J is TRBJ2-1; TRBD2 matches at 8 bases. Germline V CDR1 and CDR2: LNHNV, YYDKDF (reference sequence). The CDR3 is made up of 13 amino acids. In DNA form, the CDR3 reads TGTGCCACCAGCAGAGATAGGGGGGGACTAGTGATCTTC. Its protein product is CATSRDRGGLVIF.

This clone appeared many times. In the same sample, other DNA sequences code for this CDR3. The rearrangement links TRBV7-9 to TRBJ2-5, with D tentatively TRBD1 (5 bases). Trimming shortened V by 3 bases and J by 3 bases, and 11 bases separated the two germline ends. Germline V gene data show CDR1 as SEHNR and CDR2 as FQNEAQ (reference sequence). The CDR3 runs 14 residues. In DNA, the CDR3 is TGTGCCAGCAGCTTTAGACAGCTAGAAGAGACCCAGTACTTC. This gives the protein CASSFRQLEETQYF.

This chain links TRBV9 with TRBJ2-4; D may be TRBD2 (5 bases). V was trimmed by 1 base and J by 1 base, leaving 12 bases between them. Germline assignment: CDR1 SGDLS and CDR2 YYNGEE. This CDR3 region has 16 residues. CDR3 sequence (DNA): TGTGCCAGCAGCGTAAGTGAGGGAGTTGCCAAAAACATTCAGTACTTC. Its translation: CASSVSEGVAKNIQYF.

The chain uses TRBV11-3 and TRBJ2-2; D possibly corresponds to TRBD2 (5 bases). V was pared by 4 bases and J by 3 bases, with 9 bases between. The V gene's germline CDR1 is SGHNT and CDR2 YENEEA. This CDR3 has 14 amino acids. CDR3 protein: CASSSWGDTGELFF. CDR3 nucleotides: TGTGCCAGCAGCTCGTGGGGAGACACCGGGGAGCTGTTTTTT. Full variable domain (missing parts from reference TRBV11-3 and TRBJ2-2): EAGVVQSPRYKIIEKKQPVAFWCNPISGHNTLYWYLQNLGQGPELLIRYENEEAVDDSQLPKDRFSAERLKGVDSTLKIQPAELGDSAVYLCASSSWGDTGELFFGEGSRLTVL.

In nucleotides, the CDR3 is TGTGCCAGCAGCGGCCTGAACTACAATGAGCAGTTCTTC. It encodes CASSGLNYNEQFF. J is TRBJ2-1 and V is TRBV9; D ambiguous. Germline V gene data show CDR1 as SGDLS and CDR2 as YYNGEE. The germline V and J ends were trimmed by 3 bases and 3 bases, with 7 bases remaining between them. The CDR3 is 13 amino acids.

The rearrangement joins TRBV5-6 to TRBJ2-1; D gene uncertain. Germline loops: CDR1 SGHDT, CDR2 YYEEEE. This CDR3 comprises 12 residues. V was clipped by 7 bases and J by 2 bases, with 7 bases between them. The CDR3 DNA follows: TGTGCCAGCCATCATGCCTACAATGAGCAGTTCTTC. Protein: CASHHAYNEQFF.

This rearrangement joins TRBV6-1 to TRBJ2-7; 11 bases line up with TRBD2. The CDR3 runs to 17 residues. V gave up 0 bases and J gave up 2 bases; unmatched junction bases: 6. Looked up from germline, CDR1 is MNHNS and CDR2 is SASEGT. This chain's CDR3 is CASSEAETSGIAYEQYF. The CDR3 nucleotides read TGTGCCAGCAGTGAAGCTGAGACTAGCGGGATCGCCTACGAGCAGTACTTC.

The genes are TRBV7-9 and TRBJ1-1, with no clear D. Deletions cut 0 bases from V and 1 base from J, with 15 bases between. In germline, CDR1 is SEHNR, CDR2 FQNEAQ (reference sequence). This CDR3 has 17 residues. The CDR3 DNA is TGTGCCAGCAGCTTAGCGCTAATGGGCGCAACGAACACTGAAGCTTTCTTT. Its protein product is CASSLALMGATNTEAFF.

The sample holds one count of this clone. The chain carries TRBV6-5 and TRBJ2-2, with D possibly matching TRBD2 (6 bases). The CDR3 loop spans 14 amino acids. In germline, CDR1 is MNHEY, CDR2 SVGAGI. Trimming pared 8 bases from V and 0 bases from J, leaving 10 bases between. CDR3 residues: CASAGTPNTGELFF. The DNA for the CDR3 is TGTGCCAGCGCCGGGACTCCGAACACCGGGGAGCTGTTTTTT.

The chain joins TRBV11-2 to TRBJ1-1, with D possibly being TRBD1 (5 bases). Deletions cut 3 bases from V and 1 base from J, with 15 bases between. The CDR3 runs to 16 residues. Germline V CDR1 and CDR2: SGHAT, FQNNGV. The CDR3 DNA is TGTGCCAGCAGCTTCCTTGACGCGGGACCGAACACTGAAGCTTTCTTT. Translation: CASSFLDAGPNTEAFF.

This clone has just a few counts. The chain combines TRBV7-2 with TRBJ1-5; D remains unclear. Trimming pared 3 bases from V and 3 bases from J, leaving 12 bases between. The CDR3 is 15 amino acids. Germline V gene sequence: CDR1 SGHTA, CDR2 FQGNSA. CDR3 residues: CASSLTFGVNQPQHF. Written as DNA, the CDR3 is TGTGCCAGCAGCTTGACTTTTGGTGTCAATCAGCCCCAGCATTTT. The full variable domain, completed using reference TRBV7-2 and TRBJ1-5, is GAGVSQSPSNKVTEKGKDVELRCDPISGHTALYWYRQSLGQGLEFLIYFQGNSAPDKSGLPSDRFSAERTGGSVSTLTIQRTQQEDSAVYLCASSLTFGVNQPQHFGDGTRLSIL.

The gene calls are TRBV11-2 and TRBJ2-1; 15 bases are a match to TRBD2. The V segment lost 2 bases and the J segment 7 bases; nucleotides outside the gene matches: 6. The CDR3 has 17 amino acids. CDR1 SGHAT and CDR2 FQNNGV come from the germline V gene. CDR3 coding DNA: TGTGCCAGCAGCTTATATACCGGGACTAGCGGGAGGAATGAGCAGTTCTTC. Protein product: CASSLYTGTSGRNEQFF.

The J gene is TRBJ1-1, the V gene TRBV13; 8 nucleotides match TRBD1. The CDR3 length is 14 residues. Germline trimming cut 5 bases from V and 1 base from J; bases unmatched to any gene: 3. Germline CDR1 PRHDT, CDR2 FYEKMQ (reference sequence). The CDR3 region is CASSETGENTEAFF. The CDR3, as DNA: TGTGCCAGCAGCGAGACAGGGGAGAACACTGAAGCTTTCTTT.

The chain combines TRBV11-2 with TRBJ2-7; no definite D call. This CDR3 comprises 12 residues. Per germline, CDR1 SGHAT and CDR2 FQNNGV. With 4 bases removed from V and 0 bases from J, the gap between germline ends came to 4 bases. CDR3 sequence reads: CASSSSSYEQYF. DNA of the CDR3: TGTGCCAGCAGCTCGAGCTCCTACGAGCAGTACTTC. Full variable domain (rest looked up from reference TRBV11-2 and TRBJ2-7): EAGVAQSPRYKIIEKRQSVAFWCNPISGHATLYWYQQILGQGPKLLIQFQNNGVVDDSQLPKDRFSAERLKGVDSTLKIQPAKLEDSAVYLCASSSSSYEQYFGPGTRLTVT.

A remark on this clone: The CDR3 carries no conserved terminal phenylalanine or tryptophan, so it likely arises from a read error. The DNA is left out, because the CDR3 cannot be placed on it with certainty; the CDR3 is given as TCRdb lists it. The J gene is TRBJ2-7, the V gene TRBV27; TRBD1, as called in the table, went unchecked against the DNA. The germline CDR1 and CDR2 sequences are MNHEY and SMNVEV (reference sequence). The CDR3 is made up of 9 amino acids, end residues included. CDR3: CASRLGAFG.